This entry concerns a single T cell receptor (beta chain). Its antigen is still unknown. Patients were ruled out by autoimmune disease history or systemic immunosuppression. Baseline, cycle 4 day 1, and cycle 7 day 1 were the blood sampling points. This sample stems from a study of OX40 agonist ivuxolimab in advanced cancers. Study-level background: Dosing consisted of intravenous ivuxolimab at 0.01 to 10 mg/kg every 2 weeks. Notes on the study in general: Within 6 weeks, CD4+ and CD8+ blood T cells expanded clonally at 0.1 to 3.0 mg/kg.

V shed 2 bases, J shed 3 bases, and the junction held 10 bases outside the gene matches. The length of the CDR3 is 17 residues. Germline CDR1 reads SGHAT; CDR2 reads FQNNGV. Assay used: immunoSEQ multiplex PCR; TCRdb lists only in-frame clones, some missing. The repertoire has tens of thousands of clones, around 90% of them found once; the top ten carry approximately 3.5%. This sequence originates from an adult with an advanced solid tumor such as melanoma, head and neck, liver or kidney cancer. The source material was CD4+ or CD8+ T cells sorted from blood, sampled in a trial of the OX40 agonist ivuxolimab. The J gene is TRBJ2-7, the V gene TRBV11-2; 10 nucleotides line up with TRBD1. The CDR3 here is CASSLLTGGAGGYEQYF. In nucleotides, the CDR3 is TGTGCCAGCAGCTTATTGACAGGGGGCGCGGGTGGCTACGAGCAGTACTTC.